Each of the 32 T cell receptor beta chains below was sequenced from the same sample in a study of cytomegalovirus exposure and HLA in healthy donors. The PCR had 60 Vbeta and 13 Jbeta primers. TCRdb keeps only in-frame clones here, not all; method: immunoSEQ multiplex PCR. The sample has 210,000 or so clones; around 89% are singletons. Material for sequencing was PBMCs. These receptor sequences come from a woman between 18 and 30 years old in good health and CMV-seronegative.

V is TRBV27 and J is TRBJ1-3, with 8 bases lining up with TRBD1. J was trimmed by 0 bases and V by 4 bases; bases with no gene match: 14. Germline V gene lookup returns CDR1 MNHEY and CDR2 SMNVEV (reference sequence). This CDR3 region has 19 residues. Here the CDR3 reads CASSSRLDRDRSSGNTIYF. Here the CDR3 DNA reads TGTGCCAGCAGTTCAAGATTGGACAGGGACAGGAGCTCTGGAAACACCATATATTTT.

The CDR3 region is CASSPRNTEAFF. The CDR3 coding sequence is TGTGCCAGCAGCCCTAGGAACACTGAAGCTTTCTTT. The rearrangement joins TRBV5-4 to TRBJ1-1; D uncertain. The CDR3 runs 12 residues. V lost 4 bases, J lost 1 base, and 5 bases lay in between. Germline loops: CDR1 SGHNT, CDR2 YYREEE (reference sequence).

This chain joins TRBV11-2 and TRBJ2-7; a possible D gene is TRBD1 (5 bases). CDR1 is SGHAT, CDR2 FQNNGV, per germline. Trimming stripped 1 base from V and 1 base from J, with 20 bases between. The CDR3 sequence is 18 residues long. The DNA of the CDR3 is TGTGCCAGCAGCTTAGCGGACACTTTATGGGGCTATTCCTACGAGCAGTACTTC. Its translation is CASSLADTLWGYSYEQYF. The full variable domain, its missing parts supplied by reference TRBV11-2 and TRBJ2-7, is EAGVAQSPRYKIIEKRQSVAFWCNPISGHATLYWYQQILGQGPKLLIQFQNNGVVDDSQLPKDRFSAERLKGVDSTLKIQPAKLEDSAVYLCASSLADTLWGYSYEQYFGPGTRLTVT.

The chain carries TRBV4-1 and TRBJ1-1; TRBD1 agrees at 7 bases. This CDR3 contains 20 residues. Germline V gene lookup returns CDR1 MGHRA and CDR2 YSYEKL. J lost 10 bases, V lost 1 base, and 27 bases had no gene match. The CDR3 DNA reads as TGCGCCAGCAGCCAAGCCCAATTCCAGGGGGTTAAGGGCGTCGGGGTTGGAGCTTTCTTT. It encodes CASSQAQFQGVKGVGVGAFF.

The CDR3 region has the DNA TGTGCCAGCAGTCCACGGACAGGAGTTTTTGAAGCTTTCTTT. It codes for CASSPRTGVFEAFF. The chain uses TRBV6-1 and TRBJ1-1; 7 bases match TRBD1. Germline V gene lookup returns CDR1 MNHNS and CDR2 SASEGT. This CDR3 has 14 residues. V lost 5 bases to trimming and J lost 7 bases; unmatched junction nucleotides: 10.

A few counts support this clone. The chain uses TRBV6-5 and TRBJ2-5; possibly TRBD2 for D (6 bases). The CDR3 runs 14 residues. Trimming took 0 bases from V and 4 from J, leaving 9 bases between them. CDR1 is MNHEY and CDR2 is SVGAGI in the germline V gene. In DNA form, the CDR3 reads TGTGCCAGCAGTTACTCTTTTAGCGGAGAGACCCAGTACTTC. This codes for CASSYSFSGETQYF.

This sequence joins TRBV9 and TRBJ2-7; TRBD1 agrees at 7 bases. The V gene's germline CDR1 is SGDLS and CDR2 YYNGEE. The CDR3 runs 12 residues. V was clipped by 3 bases and J by 13 bases; unmatched bases: 10. The CDR3 loop reads CASSARTGPPYF. The CDR3 bases are TGTGCCAGCAGCGCGCGGACAGGCCCCCCTTACTTC.

The V gene is TRBV6-4, the J gene TRBJ2-5; 9 nucleotides match TRBD1. This CDR3 region has 13 residues. V was pared by 3 bases and J by 4 bases, with 0 bases of the junction left unmatched. Germline V gives CDR1 MRHNA, CDR2 SNTAGT. Here the CDR3 reads CASSEDRGETQYF. CDR3 nucleotides: TGTGCCAGCAGTGAGGACAGGGGAGAGACCCAGTACTTC.

The chain uses TRBV4-3 and TRBJ2-2; 13 nucleotides match TRBD2. CDR3 size: 17 residues. V gave up 4 bases and J gave up 7 bases; unmatched junction bases: 9. Germline values: CDR1 LGHNA, CDR2 YSLEER. Here the CDR3 reads CASSPSTSGRSGGELFF. CDR3 coding DNA: TGCGCCAGCAGCCCCTCGACTAGCGGGAGGTCGGGCGGGGAGCTGTTTTTT.

J is TRBJ2-5 and V is TRBV6-5; D gene ambiguous. Germline V gene sequence: CDR1 MNHEY, CDR2 SVGAGI. The CDR3 spans 13 residues. Trimming took off 0 bases at V and 5 bases at J, with 7 bases between the two ends. The CDR3 region is CASSYSGRETQYF. The CDR3 nucleotides are TGTGCCAGCAGTTACTCTGGTCGGGAGACCCAGTACTTC.

The V call is TRBV2, the J call TRBJ2-5; possible D gene TRBD1, 6 bases. The assigned J gene may be wrong: the sequence end matches TRBJ2-7 better. Germline V gene data show CDR1 as SNHLY and CDR2 as FYNNEI. This CDR3 has 12 amino acids. The DNA for the CDR3 is TGTGCCAGCACCGGCACAGGGTACGAGCAGTACTTC. This gives the protein CASTGTGYEQYF.

The J gene is TRBJ1-4, the V gene TRBV4-1; D gene unclear. The CDR3 loop spans 13 amino acids. Germline CDR1 is MGHRA and CDR2 is YSYEKL. V lost 1 base and J lost 8, with 8 bases in between. CDR3 bases: TGCGCCAGCAGCCAAGTTGAGCTGGAAAAACTGTTTTTT. Encoded protein: CASSQVELEKLFF.

The CDR3 DNA sequence: TGTGCCATCAGTGGGGGAGCAGAGATCAATGGCTACACCTTC. Amino acid sequence: CAISGGAEINGYTF. This sequence joins TRBV10-3 and TRBJ1-2; D is uncertain. This CDR3 is 14 amino acids long. Germline V gene data show CDR1 as ENHRY and CDR2 as SYGVKD. Trimming took off 4 bases at V and 6 bases at J, with 15 bases between the two ends.

This clone was found once. The chain employs TRBV6-6 and TRBJ1-1, with 8 bases lining up with TRBD1. Germline CDR1 reads MNHNY; CDR2 reads SVGAGI (reference sequence). This CDR3 spans 12 amino acids. V lost 5 bases, J lost 5 bases, and 1 base stayed unmatched. The DNA for the CDR3 is TGTGCCAGCAGTGGACAGGGAACTGAAGCTTTCTTT. Encoded protein: CASSGQGTEAFF.

The chain couples TRBV6-5 to TRBJ1-1; TRBD1 matches 9 bases. V trimming: 2 bases; J trimming: 4 bases; junction bases outside the gene matches: 5. The V gene's germline CDR1 is MNHEY and CDR2 SVGAGI. This CDR3 spans 15 amino acids. The CDR3 reads CASSYGTGWFTEAFF. DNA for the CDR3: TGTGCCAGCAGTTACGGGACAGGGTGGTTCACTGAAGCTTTCTTT.

A note on this clone: Mismatch with germline at one junction end may stem from a read error. The chain uses TRBV7-9 and TRBJ2-2; a possible D gene is TRBD2 (6 bases). CDR3 length: 16 residues. CDR1 and CDR2 (germline): SEHNR, FQNEAQ (reference sequence). The CDR3 DNA sequence: TGTGCCAGCAGCTCCAGCTATGGACGCCCCATCGGGGGGCTGTTTTTT. The encoded protein is CASSSSYGRPIGGLFF.

The J gene is TRBJ2-1, the V gene TRBV6-1; 14 bases are shared with TRBD2. The CDR3 sequence is 16 residues long. Germline-derived CDR1 and CDR2 are MNHNS and SASEGT. V was pared by 4 bases and J by 10 bases, with 9 bases of the junction left unmatched. The CDR3 sequence is CASSGGLAGVSGEQFF. CDR3 nucleotides: TGTGCCAGCAGTGGGGGACTAGCGGGGGTATCAGGAGAGCAGTTCTTC.

The chain links TRBV30 to TRBJ2-7, with TRBD1 matching 10 bases. Trimming at V came to 7 bases and at J to 6 bases, leaving 12 bases not matched to a gene. The CDR3 is made up of 14 amino acids. Germline CDR1 is GTSNPN and CDR2 is SVGIG (reference sequence). The CDR3 nucleotides read TGTGCCTTAGCCCCCGGGACAGGGGTCCCCGAGCAGTACTTC. It encodes CALAPGTGVPEQYF.

J is TRBJ2-1 and V is TRBV7-3; 9 nucleotides match TRBD1. Germline CDR1 SGHTA, CDR2 FQGTGA. After removal of 4 bases from V and 5 bases from J, the junction contained 3 bases not matched to a gene. The CDR3 is 14 residues long. CDR3 bases: TGTGCCAGCAGCTCCCGGGACAGGGACAATGAGCAGTTCTTC. Translating gives CASSSRDRDNEQFF.

This clone was observed once. The chain recombines TRBV7-8 with TRBJ1-5, with 9 bases aligning to TRBD1. Germline CDR1 SGHVS, CDR2 FQNEAQ. Trimming cost V 4 bases and J 3 bases; bases outside gene matches: 13. This CDR3 region has 18 residues. The CDR3 DNA is TGTGCCAGCAGCTCCCCCTCATTCGACAGGGGGGACAATCAGCCCCAGCATTTT. Translating gives CASSSPSFDRGDNQPQHF.

This rearrangement joins TRBV18 to TRBJ2-7; a possible D gene is TRBD2 (5 bases). V was clipped by 2 bases and J by 0 bases, with 8 bases between them. CDR3 length: 14 amino acids. Germline values: CDR1 KGHSH, CDR2 LQKENI. CDR3 protein: CASSPWTGSYEQYF. As DNA, the CDR3 is TGTGCCAGCTCACCATGGACTGGCTCCTACGAGCAGTACTTC.

V gene TRBV2 combines with J gene TRBJ1-6; no firm D call. The V gene's germline CDR1 is SNHLY and CDR2 FYNNEI. Trimming pared 2 bases from V and 11 bases from J, leaving 13 bases between. CDR3 length equals 14 residues. The CDR3 DNA sequence: TGTGCCAGCAGTGAAAGGCCCCGGGGTACACCCCTCCACTTT. Translation gives CASSERPRGTPLHF.

CDR3 amino acids: CASSQTGGDTEAFF. CDR3 nucleotides: TGTGCCAGCAGCCAGACAGGTGGGGACACTGAAGCTTTCTTT. This chain connects TRBV6-5 to TRBJ1-1, with TRBD1 as a possible D gene (6 bases). Trimming shortened V by 6 bases and J by 3 bases, and 14 bases separated the two germline ends. This CDR3 contains 14 residues. Germline lookup yields CDR1 MNHEY and CDR2 SVGAGI.

V usage is TRBV27 and J usage is TRBJ2-3; 7 bases match TRBD2. V lost 4 bases, J lost 3 bases, and 7 bases stayed unmatched. Germline V gene lookup returns CDR1 MNHEY and CDR2 SMNVEV (reference sequence). The CDR3 contains 15 residues. CDR3 amino acids: CASSSRTSPTDTQYF. The CDR3 DNA reads as TGTGCCAGCAGTTCTCGGACTAGTCCTACAGATACGCAGTATTTT.

This clone was observed a single time. Within the sample, other DNA sequences also encode this same CDR3. J is TRBJ2-3 and V is TRBV18, with 13 bases fitting TRBD2. Per the germline V gene, CDR1 is KGHSH and CDR2 is LQKENI. The CDR3 spans 16 residues. The V gene end was trimmed by 3 bases and the J gene end by 3 bases; junction bases not matched to a gene: 3. CDR3 protein: CASSPPGLAGTDTQYF. The CDR3 DNA reads as TGTGCCAGCTCACCGCCGGGACTAGCGGGAACAGATACGCAGTATTTT.

The chain joins TRBV7-2 to TRBJ2-3; 7 bases match TRBD2. The V segment lost 5 bases and the J segment 0 bases; nucleotides outside the gene matches: 8. CDR1 is SGHTA and CDR2 is FQGNSA in the germline V gene. The CDR3 extends over 16 amino acids. CDR3 coding DNA: TGTGCCAGCAGCCTAATCCAAGCGGGGAGCACAGATACGCAGTATTTT. It is translated as CASSLIQAGSTDTQYF.

V gene TRBV7-8 combines with J gene TRBJ1-1, with D possibly TRBD1 on 5 matching bases. With 6 bases removed from V and 2 bases from J, the gap between germline ends came to 10 bases. The CDR3 length is 13 residues. Germline CDR1 reads SGHVS; CDR2 reads FQNEAQ. This CDR3 is CASSSGINTEAFF. The CDR3, as DNA: TGTGCCAGCAGTTCAGGGATAAACACTGAAGCTTTCTTT.

The chain is built from TRBV2 and TRBJ1-2; no definite D call. CDR1 SNHLY and CDR2 FYNNEI come from the germline V gene. Trimming cost V 1 base and J 2 bases, with 11 bases left between them. This CDR3 has 15 residues. The CDR3 nucleotides are TGTGCCAGCAGTGAAGGGGCGACACCAAACTATGGCTACACCTTC. This encodes CASSEGATPNYGYTF.

The chain recombines TRBV9 with TRBJ2-1; D is undetermined. This CDR3 contains 12 residues. The V gene lost 9 bases and the J gene lost 6 bases, with 13 bases spanning the gap. Germline V gene sequence: CDR1 SGDLS, CDR2 YYNGEE. The DNA for the CDR3 is TGTGCCACCGCCCCCTCAGTCAATGAGCAGTTCTTC. It translates to CATAPSVNEQFF. The variable domain in full, completed from reference TRBV9 and TRBJ2-1, reads DSGVTQTPKHLITATGQRVTLRCSPRSGDLSVYWYQQSLDQGLQFLIQYYNGEERAKGNILERFSAQQFPDLHSELNLSSLELGDSALYFCATAPSVNEQFFGPGTRLTVL.

The chain employs TRBV7-3 and TRBJ1-1, with D maybe TRBD1 (6 bases). The V end was cut by 5 bases, the J end by 1 base, with 8 bases between. Per the germline V gene, CDR1 is SGHTA and CDR2 is FQGTGA. The CDR3 loop spans 13 amino acids. CDR3 in amino acids: CASSGGRNTEAFF. The CDR3 coding sequence is TGTGCCAGCAGCGGGGGCCGGAACACTGAAGCTTTCTTT. Full variable domain (remainder filled in from reference TRBV7-3 and TRBJ1-1): GAGVSQTPSNKVTEKGKYVELRCDPISGHTALYWYRQSLGQGPEFLIYFQGTGAADDSGLPNDRFFAVRPEGSVSTLKIQRTERGDSAVYLCASSGGRNTEAFFGQGTRLTVV.

This chain uses TRBV6-1 with TRBJ1-1, with D tentatively TRBD1 (6 bases). CDR1 is MNHNS and CDR2 is SASEGT in the germline V gene. The CDR3 totals 14 residues. The V end lost 6 bases, the J end lost 1 base, and 12 bases lay between the germline ends. The CDR3 loop reads CASRPRGGNTEAFF. The CDR3 DNA is TGTGCCAGCAGGCCCAGGGGTGGGAACACTGAAGCTTTCTTT.

This clone was seen only once. The chain recombines TRBV11-2 with TRBJ2-7; possibly TRBD2 for D (6 bases). CDR3 length: 18 residues. Germline loops: CDR1 SGHAT, CDR2 FQNNGV. Trimming took 4 bases from V and 2 from J, leaving 24 bases between them. CDR3 sequence reads: CASSSFGAGKSNTYEQYF. The CDR3 nucleotides read TGTGCCAGCAGCTCGTTTGGGGCGGGGAAGTCGAATACCTACGAGCAGTACTTC. Complete variable domain (other parts from reference TRBV11-2 and TRBJ2-7): EAGVAQSPRYKIIEKRQSVAFWCNPISGHATLYWYQQILGQGPKLLIQFQNNGVVDDSQLPKDRFSAERLKGVDSTLKIQPAKLEDSAVYLCASSSFGAGKSNTYEQYFGPGTRLTVT.